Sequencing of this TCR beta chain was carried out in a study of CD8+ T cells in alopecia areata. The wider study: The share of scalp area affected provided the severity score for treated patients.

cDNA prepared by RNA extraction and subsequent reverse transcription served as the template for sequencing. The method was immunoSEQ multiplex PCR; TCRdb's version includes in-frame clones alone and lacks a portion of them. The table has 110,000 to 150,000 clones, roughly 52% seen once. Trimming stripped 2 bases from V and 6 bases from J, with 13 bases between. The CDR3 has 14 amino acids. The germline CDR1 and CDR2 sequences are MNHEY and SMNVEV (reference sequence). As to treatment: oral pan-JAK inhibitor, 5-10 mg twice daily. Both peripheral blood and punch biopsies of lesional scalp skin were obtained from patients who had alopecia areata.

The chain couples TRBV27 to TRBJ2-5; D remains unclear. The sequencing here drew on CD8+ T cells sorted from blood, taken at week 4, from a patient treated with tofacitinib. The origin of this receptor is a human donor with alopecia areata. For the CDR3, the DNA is TGTGCCAGCAGTTTAGGAGACCTTCAGCAGACCCAGTACTTC. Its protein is CASSLGDLQQTQYF.